This TCR beta chain derives from a study of blood T cell repertoires in COVID-19. CDR1 and CDR2 from the germline V gene are LGHDT and YNNKEL (reference sequence). CDR3 size: 14 residues. V was clipped by 4 bases and J by 6 bases; unmatched bases: 5. TCRdb keeps only in-frame clones here, not all; method: immunoSEQ multiplex PCR. The sample carries about 74,000 clones, around 91% recorded once. The sequence came from a woman in her fifties or sixties in a cohort sampled during active COVID-19. Specimen: peripheral blood. The rearrangement uses TRBV3-1 (or the pseudogene TRBV3-2) and TRBJ2-1, with 8 positions matching TRBD2. The CDR3 loop is CASSPRGGTNEQFF. The DNA of the CDR3 is TGTGCCAGCAGCCCACGGGGGGGAACCAATGAGCAGTTCTTC.